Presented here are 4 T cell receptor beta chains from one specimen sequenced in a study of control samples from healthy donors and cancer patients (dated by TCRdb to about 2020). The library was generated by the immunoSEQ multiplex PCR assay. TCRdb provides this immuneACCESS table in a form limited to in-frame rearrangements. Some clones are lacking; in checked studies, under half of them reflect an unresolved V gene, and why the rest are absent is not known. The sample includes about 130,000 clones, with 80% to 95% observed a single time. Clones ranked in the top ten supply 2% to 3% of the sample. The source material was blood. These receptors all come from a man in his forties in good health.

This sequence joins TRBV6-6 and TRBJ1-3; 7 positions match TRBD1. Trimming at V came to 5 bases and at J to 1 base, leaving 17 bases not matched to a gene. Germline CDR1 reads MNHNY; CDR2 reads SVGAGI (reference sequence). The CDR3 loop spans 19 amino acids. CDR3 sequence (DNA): TGTGCCAGCAGTCTCCGACAGGGAATAACCCTTGGATCTGGAAACACCATATATTTT. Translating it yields CASSLRQGITLGSGNTIYF.

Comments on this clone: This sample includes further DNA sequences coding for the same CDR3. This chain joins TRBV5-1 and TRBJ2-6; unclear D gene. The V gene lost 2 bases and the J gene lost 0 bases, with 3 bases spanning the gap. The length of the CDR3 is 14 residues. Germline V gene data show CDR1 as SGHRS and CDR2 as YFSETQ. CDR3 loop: CASSLRSGANVLTF. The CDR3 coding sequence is TGCGCCAGCAGCTTACGCTCTGGGGCCAACGTCCTGACTTTC.

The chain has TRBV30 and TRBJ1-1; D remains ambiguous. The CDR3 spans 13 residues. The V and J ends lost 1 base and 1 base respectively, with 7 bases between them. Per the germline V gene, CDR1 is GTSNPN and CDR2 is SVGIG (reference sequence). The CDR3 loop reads CAWSARGNTEAFF. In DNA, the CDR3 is TGTGCCTGGAGTGCCCGTGGGAACACTGAAGCTTTCTTT. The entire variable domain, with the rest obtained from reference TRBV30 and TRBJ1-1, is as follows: SQTIHQWPATLVQPVGSPLSLECTVEGTSNPNLYWYRQAAGRGLQLLFYSVGIGQISSEVPQNLSASRPQDRQFILSSKKLLLSDSGFYLCAWSARGNTEAFFGQGTRLTVV.

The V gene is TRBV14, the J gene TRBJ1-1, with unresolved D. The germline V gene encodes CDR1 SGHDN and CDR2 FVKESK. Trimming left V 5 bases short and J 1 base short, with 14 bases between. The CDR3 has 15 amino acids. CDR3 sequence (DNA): TGTGCCAGCAGCTTTGGACGTACCGGGAACACTGAAGCTTTCTTT. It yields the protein CASSFGRTGNTEAFF.